Listed here are 21 T cell receptor beta chains from one sample, sequenced in a study of T cells in Graves' hyperthyroidism and ophthalmopathy. Amplification of TCR beta CDR3 regions used RNA as the template. The HTBI set primed first-round TCR CDR3 RT-PCR. TCRdb analysed the multiplex PCR reads with MiXCR anew, one entry per CDR3 protein. The sample lists some 270,000 distinct CDR3 sequences, 13% occurring once. Sequencing used blood. The receptors shown here come from a woman aged 25 to 45 with Graves' hyperthyroidism that later progressed to Graves' ophthalmopathy.

This clonotype was counted at least ten times. V and J are TRBV9 and TRBJ2-5, with D tentatively TRBD1 (7 bases). The germline CDR1 and CDR2 sequences are SGDLS and YYNGEE. The CDR3 has 15 amino acids. Between the trimmed V and J ends, which lost 3 bases and 4 bases, there was a span of 16 bases. CDR3 protein: CASSAEEGAGETQYF. The CDR3 region has the DNA TGTGCCAGCAGCGCCGAGGAGGGGGCGGGAGAGACCCAGTACTTC. Together with reference TRBV9 and TRBJ2-5, the CDR3 gives the full variable domain: DSGVTQTPKHLITATGQRVTLRCSPRSGDLSVYWYQQSLDQGLQFLIQYYNGEERAKGNILERFSAQQFPDLHSELNLSSLELGDSALYFCASSAEEGAGETQYFGPGTRLLVL.

In this sample, this clonotype turned up many times. J is TRBJ2-5 and V is TRBV10-3; weak D call: TRBD2 (5 bases). Between the trimmed V and J ends, which lost 10 bases and 5 bases, there was a span of 20 bases. Per the germline V gene, CDR1 is ENHRY and CDR2 is SYGVKD. The CDR3 is 14 amino acids. In DNA, the CDR3 is TGTGCCACGAAGATTCCGGGCCCGGGGGAGACCCAGTACTTC. Translated: CATKIPGPGETQYF.

This clonotype was observed at least ten times. The chain uses TRBV15 and TRBJ1-5; possibly TRBD1 for D (5 bases). The germline V and J ends were trimmed by 0 bases and 0 bases, with 15 bases remaining between them. The CDR3 is made up of 18 amino acids. Germline CDR1 is LNHNV and CDR2 is YYDKDF (reference sequence). The CDR3 nucleotides are TGTGCCACCAGCAGAGATTTCGGGGGACGCTATAGCAATCAGCCCCAGCATTTT. Protein product: CATSRDFGGRYSNQPQHF.

A single count supports this clonotype. The CDR3 region is CASSHKGGSYEQYF. The DNA of the CDR3 is TGTGCCAGCAGCCACAAGGGGGGATCCTACGAGCAGTACTTC. V usage is TRBV7-8 and J usage is TRBJ2-7; tentatively, D is TRBD1 or TRBD2 (6 bases each). The CDR3 loop spans 14 amino acids. V was shortened by 5 bases and J by 1 base, with 12 bases between the two germline ends. Per germline, CDR1 SGHVS and CDR2 FQNEAQ.

The sample holds many counts of this clonotype. V gene TRBV6-1 combines with J gene TRBJ2-7; 10 bases match TRBD1. Trimming at V came to 1 base and at J to 7 bases, leaving 10 bases not matched to a gene. The CDR3 is 16 amino acids. Germline CDR1 reads MNHNS; CDR2 reads SASEGT. CDR3 sequence reads: CASSEGRGTGALEQYF. The CDR3 DNA follows: TGTGCCAGCAGTGAAGGGCGTGGGACAGGGGCCTTAGAGCAGTACTTC.

V usage is TRBV6-1 and J usage is TRBJ2-1; D possibly corresponds to TRBD2 (5 bases). The length of the CDR3 is 15 residues. Germline values: CDR1 MNHNS, CDR2 SASEGT. Trimming cost V 7 bases and J 6 bases, with 19 bases left between them. CDR3 residues: CASTPGSFIFNEQFF. Here the CDR3 DNA reads TGTGCCAGCACTCCTGGGAGCTTCATATTCAATGAGCAGTTCTTC.

This clonotype occurred many times. This chain connects TRBV2 to TRBJ2-5, with D perhaps given as TRBD1 or TRBD2 (5 bases each). Germline V CDR1 and CDR2: SNHLY, FYNNEI. V was shortened by 3 bases and J by 5 bases, with 16 bases between the two germline ends. This CDR3 contains 15 residues. The CDR3 sequence: CASSDGTITVETQYF. Written as DNA, the CDR3 is TGTGCCAGCAGTGACGGGACCATCACCGTGGAGACCCAGTACTTC.

This clonotype was picked up many times. The rearrangement uses TRBV6-2 or TRBV6-3 and TRBJ1-2; TRBD1 aligns across 7 bases. V lost 9 bases, J lost 6 bases, and 13 bases stayed unmatched. This CDR3 is built from 14 residues. Germline values: CDR1 MNHEY, CDR2 SVGEGT. The CDR3 DNA is TGTGCCAGTTCCGTCAGGAGCGGGACAGATGGCTACACCTTC. Its protein is CASSVRSGTDGYTF.

This clonotype showed up many times. The chain recombines TRBV10-3 with TRBJ2-7; D may be TRBD2 (6 bases). The CDR3 extends over 16 amino acids. Looked up from germline, CDR1 is ENHRY and CDR2 is SYGVKD. Trimming removed 6 bases from V and 5 bases from J, with 23 bases in between. CDR3: CAIRPHLAGFEDEQYF. In nucleotides, the CDR3 is TGTGCCATCAGGCCCCACTTGGCGGGGTTCGAGGACGAGCAGTACTTC.

This clonotype appeared many times. The J gene is TRBJ2-1, the V gene TRBV6-5, with D tentatively TRBD1 (7 bases). The germline gives CDR1 MNHEY, CDR2 SVGAGI. Trimming cost V 1 base and J 3 bases, with 13 bases left between them. The CDR3 is made up of 16 amino acids. The chain's CDR3 is CASSYLAGGLYNEQFF. For the CDR3, the DNA is TGTGCCAGCAGTTACTTGGCAGGGGGACTCTACAATGAGCAGTTCTTC.

This clonotype came up many times. The genes are TRBV27 and TRBJ2-3; D gene uncertain. There are 18 residues in the CDR3. The germline CDR1 and CDR2 sequences are MNHEY and SMNVEV (reference sequence). V was cut by 3 bases and J by 6 bases, with 25 bases left in between. The CDR3 DNA reads as TGTGCCAGCAGTTTGAGGCCGGCCAGCCTCCCCTACGGGGATACGCAGTATTTT. Its protein product is CASSLRPASLPYGDTQYF.

This clonotype came up many times. The chain's CDR3 is CASSSTYTQTYNEQFF. The CDR3, as DNA: TGTGCCAGCAGCTCAACTTACACACAGACCTACAATGAGCAGTTCTTC. This chain connects TRBV7-2 to TRBJ2-1; D gene unclear. Germline values: CDR1 SGHTA, CDR2 FQGNSA. V lost 4 bases, J lost 2 bases, and 15 bases lay in between. The CDR3 length is 16 residues. Complete variable domain (other parts from reference TRBV7-2 and TRBJ2-1): GAGVSQSPSNKVTEKGKDVELRCDPISGHTALYWYRQSLGQGLEFLIYFQGNSAPDKSGLPSDRFSAERTGGSVSTLTIQRTQQEDSAVYLCASSSTYTQTYNEQFFGPGTRLTVL.

On this clonotype itself: A read error may be the cause here, since a much bigger clone is one base away. The chain links TRBV6-9 to TRBJ1-4; D perhaps matches TRBD1 (5 bases). Germline V gene sequence: CDR1 MNHGY, CDR2 SVAAGI. This CDR3 is built from 14 residues. CDR3 nucleotides: TGTGCCGGCAGTTCCGACCAGGGCGGCGAAAAACTGTTTTTT. Translating gives CAGSSDQGGEKLFF.

In its sample, this clonotype was seen many times. The J gene is TRBJ1-6, the V gene TRBV28, with 7 bases fitting TRBD1. Germline V lookup: CDR1 MDHEN, CDR2 SYDVKM. The CDR3 is 14 amino acids. V was clipped by 8 bases and J by 7 bases; unmatched bases: 8. CDR3 amino acids: CASSRGDYNSPLHF. CDR3 DNA sequence: TGTGCCAGCTCCAGGGGGGATTACAATTCACCCCTCCACTTT. Complete variable domain (other parts from reference TRBV28 and TRBJ1-6): DVKVTQSSRYLVKRTGEKVFLECVQDMDHENMFWYRQDPGLGLRLIYFSYDVKMKEKGDIPEGYSVSREKKERFSLILESASTNQTSMYLCASSRGDYNSPLHFGNGTRLTVT.

This clonotype turned up a few times. V usage is TRBV20-1 and J usage is TRBJ2-1; the D gene is possibly TRBD1 (6 bases). The J call may be in error: the DNA end matches TRBJ2-7 better. The CDR3 runs to 14 residues. Germline V lookup: CDR1 DFQATT, CDR2 SNEGSKA (reference sequence). CDR3 in DNA: TGCAGTGCGGTAGACCGGGCGTGGGACAATGAGCAGTACTTC. Translating it yields CSAVDRAWDNEQYF.

This clonotype was detected many times. V and J are TRBV11-2 and TRBJ1-1; no clear D gene. The CDR3 covers 16 residues. V shed 0 bases and J shed 2 bases, with 13 bases lying between them. Germline V lookup: CDR1 SGHAT, CDR2 FQNNGV. The CDR3 DNA reads as TGTGCCAGCAGCTTAGAAACGAGGAATAGTAACACTGAAGCTTTCTTT. As protein: CASSLETRNSNTEAFF.

As DNA, the CDR3 is TGTGCCAGCAGCCCAGAGGCTAGCGGGAGGCTGGGGGATACGCAGTATTTT. It is translated as CASSPEASGRLGDTQYF. This sequence joins TRBV11-2 and TRBJ2-3; 11 positions agree with TRBD2. This CDR3 contains 17 residues. Germline CDR1 and CDR2: SGHAT and FQNNGV. With V trimmed by 5 bases and J by 6 bases, 13 bases remained unmatched.

This clonotype was seen at least ten times. V is TRBV12-3 or TRBV12-4 and J is TRBJ2-3; D is possibly TRBD1 or TRBD2 (5 bases each). The length of the CDR3 is 14 residues. Trimming took off 3 bases at V and 5 bases at J, with 12 bases between the two ends. The CDR3 DNA sequence: TGTGCCAGCAGTTTCCAAGAGGGGATAGATACGCAGTATTTT. Amino acid sequence: CASSFQEGIDTQYF.

This clonotype was observed many times. The V and J genes are TRBV20-1 and TRBJ2-2; 11 nucleotides agree with TRBD2. The CDR3 runs to 16 residues. Looked up from germline, CDR1 is DFQATT and CDR2 is SNEGSKA (reference sequence). The V and J ends lost 3 bases and 4 bases, in that order; junction bases with no gene match: 7. The CDR3 DNA reads as TGCAGTGCTAGCGGGCTAGCGGGAGGCATCACCGGGGAGCTGTTTTTT. It translates to CSASGLAGGITGELFF.

The chain carries TRBV19 and TRBJ1-2, with no clear D. This CDR3 is built from 14 residues. Germline loops: CDR1 LNHDA, CDR2 SQIVND (reference sequence). V lost 5 bases and J lost 3, with 13 bases in between. Here the CDR3 DNA reads TGTGCCAGTAGTTTGTCCGCGGAATACTATGGCTACACCTTC. Translated: CASSLSAEYYGYTF.

This clonotype occurred many times. V is TRBV4-3 and J is TRBJ1-3; 11 nucleotides match TRBD1. From germline, CDR1 is LGHNA and CDR2 YSLEER. The CDR3 runs to 16 residues. The ends lost 4 bases at V and 0 bases at J; junction bases unmatched: 2. In DNA form, the CDR3 reads TGCGCCAGCAGCCGCGGACAGGGGGCCTCTGGAAACACCATATATTTT. It translates to CASSRGQGASGNTIYF.